This T cell receptor (beta chain) was captured in a study of blood T cell repertoires in COVID-19. The data were produced by immunoSEQ multiplex PCR, yet TCRdb's version contains in-frame clones alone and is incomplete. The table has 150,000 or so clones, roughly 87% seen once. Trimming took off 0 bases at V and 2 bases at J, with 9 bases between the two ends. Germline values: CDR1 SGDLS, CDR2 YYNGEE. The CDR3 spans 15 residues. The receptor's source is a woman between 40 and 55 years old who had been exposed to COVID-19. The chain is built from TRBV9 and TRBJ2-1, with D possibly being TRBD2 (6 bases). The sample comprised PBMCs or T cells enriched from blood (not recorded which). The CDR3: CASSVGAGTYNEQFF. The CDR3 coding sequence is TGTGCCAGCAGCGTAGGGGCGGGAACCTACAATGAGCAGTTCTTC. Full variable domain (remainder filled in from reference TRBV9 and TRBJ2-1): DSGVTQTPKHLITATGQRVTLRCSPRSGDLSVYWYQQSLDQGLQFLIQYYNGEERAKGNILERFSAQQFPDLHSELNLSSLELGDSALYFCASSVGAGTYNEQFFGPGTRLTVL.